Listed here is a single T cell receptor beta chain. The data belong to a study of blood T cell repertoires in COVID-19. Across the whole study: The origin of the acute and convalescent COVID-19 samples was the United States, Italy and Spain. PBMCs, B-cell-depleted T cells, or T cells were the source of the cDNA or gDNA that made up the material.

As handled by the study authors: Nucleated cell number was recorded as an estimate derived from reference gene primer amplification. Generated by immunoSEQ multiplex PCR, the TCRdb table keeps only in-frame clones and is missing some. D and trimming come from the DNA, and the V and J calls and clone size come from that table. Of 150,000 to 200,000 clones in the sample, approximately 90% were seen once. The origin of this receptor is a man in his thirties or forties with COVID-19, enrolled during active disease. The sample comprised peripheral blood.

CDR3 in amino acids: CASSRVDRATYEQYF. In nucleotides, the CDR3 is TGTGCCAGCAGCCGGGTCGACAGGGCTACCTACGAGCAGTACTTC. V usage is TRBV11-2 and J usage is TRBJ2-7; 7 bases fit TRBD1. Unmatched junction bases numbered 9, after V lost 5 bases and J lost 2 bases. The CDR3 runs to 15 residues. CDR1 and CDR2 (germline): SGHAT, FQNNGV.